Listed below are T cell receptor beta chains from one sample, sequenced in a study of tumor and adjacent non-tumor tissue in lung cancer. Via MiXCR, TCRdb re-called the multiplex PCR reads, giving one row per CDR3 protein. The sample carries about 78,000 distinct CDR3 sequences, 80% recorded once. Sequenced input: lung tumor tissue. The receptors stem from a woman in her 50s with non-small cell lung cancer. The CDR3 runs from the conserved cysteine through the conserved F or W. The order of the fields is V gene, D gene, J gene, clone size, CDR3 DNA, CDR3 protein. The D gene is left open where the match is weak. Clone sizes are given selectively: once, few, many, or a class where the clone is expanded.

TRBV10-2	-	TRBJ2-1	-	TGCGCCAGCAGACAGTGGAAGTACAATGAGCAGTTATTC	CASRQWKYNEQLF
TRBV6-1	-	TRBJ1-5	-	TGTGCCAGCTGTGAGCTGGGGGTTCAACCCCAGCATTTT	CASCELGVQPQHF
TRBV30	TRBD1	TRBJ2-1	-	TGTGCCTTGAGTCTACAGGGGGTTGAGCAGTTCTTC	CALSLQGVEQFF
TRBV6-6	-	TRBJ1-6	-	TGTACCAGCAGTTACTTTTTATCAAACCGTAATTCACTCCTCCACTTT	CTSSYFLSNRNSLLHF
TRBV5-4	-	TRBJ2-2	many	TGTGCCAGCAGCGCCCAGGGAAGCGGGGAGCTGTTTTTT	CASSAQGSGELFF
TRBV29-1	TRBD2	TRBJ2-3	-	TGCAGCGCCCGTGGCTCAACTAGCGGATGTACAGATACGCAGTATTTT	CSARGSTSGCTDTQYF
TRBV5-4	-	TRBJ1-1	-	TGTGCTAGCAGCTTGTCAGGGTGCACTGAAGCTTTCTTT	CASSLSGCTEAFF
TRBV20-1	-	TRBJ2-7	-	TGCAATGCCACCCTAGCGAGAAGCTCCTATGAGCAGTACTTC	CNATLARSSYEQYF
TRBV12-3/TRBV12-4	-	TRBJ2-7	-	TGTGCCAGCAGTTTTTCGACAGGTCAGATGGAGCAGTACTTC	CASSFSTGQMEQYF
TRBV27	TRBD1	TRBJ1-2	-	TGTGCCAGCAGTTCCTCGGGACAGGGCGGAGAAGGCTACACCTTC	CASSSSGQGGEGYTF
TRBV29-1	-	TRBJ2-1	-	TGCAGCGCGGAGGACATGCCATACAATGAGCAGTTCTTC	CSAEDMPYNEQFF
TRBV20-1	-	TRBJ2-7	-	TGCAGTTCTAGAGATCTCAGGGACGACTCCTACGACCAGTACTTC	CSSRDLRDDSYDQYF
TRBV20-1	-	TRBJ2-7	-	TGCAGTGCTAGAGGTCCCCGGGGTGCGGACTACGAGCAGTACTTT	CSARGPRGADYEQYF
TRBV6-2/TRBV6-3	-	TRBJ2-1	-	TGTGTCAGCAGCTCATCTCGGCGGTCAGGTGAGCAGTTCTTC	CVSSSSRRSGEQFF
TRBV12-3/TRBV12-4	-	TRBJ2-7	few	TGTGCCAGCAGTAGAGACGGGACACAGATTAACGAGCAGTACTTC	CASSRDGTQINEQYF
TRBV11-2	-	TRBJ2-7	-	TGTGCCAGCAACTTATCTACGAGTCCCTCCTACGAGCAATACTTC	CASNLSTSPSYEQYF
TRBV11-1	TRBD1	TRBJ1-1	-	TGTGCTAACAGCAGAATAGGTGGACAGGGAGTTGGCACTGAAGCTTTCTTT	CANSRIGGQGVGTEAFF
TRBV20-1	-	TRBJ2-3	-	TGCAGTGCTAGAGATCGGTGGAGGGGACCGAACAGAGATACGCAGTATTTT	CSARDRWRGPNRDTQYF
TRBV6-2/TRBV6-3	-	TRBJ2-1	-	TGTGTCAGCAGCCCGGACCGGAGGGGGCGGTTGAATGAGCAGTTCTTC	CVSSPDRRGRLNEQFF
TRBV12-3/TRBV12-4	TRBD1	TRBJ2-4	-	TGTGGCAGCAACCCGACAGGGGGCAAAAACATTCAGTACTTC	CGSNPTGGKNIQYF
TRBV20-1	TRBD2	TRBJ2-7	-	TGCAGTGCTACCGGGACTAGCGTGATGAAGTATTTC	CSATGTSVMKYF
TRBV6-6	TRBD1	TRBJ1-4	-	TGTGCCAGCAGATTACATGGGACAGGGGGTTTTGGTGTAAAGCTGTTTTTT	CASRLHGTGGFGVKLFF
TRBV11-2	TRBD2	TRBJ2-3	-	TGTACCAGCAGTATACGGGCGGGAGGCTCCACAGATACGCAGTATTTT	CTSSIRAGGSTDTQYF
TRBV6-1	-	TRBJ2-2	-	TGTGCCAACAGGAGGGACGGGCACACCGGGGAGCTGTTTTTT	CANRRDGHTGELFF
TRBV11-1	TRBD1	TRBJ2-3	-	TGTGCCAGTAGAGGGACAGGGTTGGATAGGCAGTACTTT	CASRGTGLDRQYF
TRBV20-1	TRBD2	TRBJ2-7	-	TGTAATGCCTCACCGGGGGGGCAGAGAGAATACGAGCAGTACTTC	CNASPGGQREYEQYF